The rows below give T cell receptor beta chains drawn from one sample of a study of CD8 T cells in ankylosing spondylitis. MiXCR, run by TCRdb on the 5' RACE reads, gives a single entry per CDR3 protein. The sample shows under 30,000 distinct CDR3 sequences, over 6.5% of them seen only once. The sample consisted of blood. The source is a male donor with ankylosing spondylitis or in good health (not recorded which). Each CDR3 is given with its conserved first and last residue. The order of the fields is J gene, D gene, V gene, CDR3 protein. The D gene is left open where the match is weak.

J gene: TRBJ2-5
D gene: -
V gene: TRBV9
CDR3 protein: CASSGRRETQYF

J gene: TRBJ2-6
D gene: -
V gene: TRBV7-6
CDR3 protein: CASSSIPNTISGANVLTF

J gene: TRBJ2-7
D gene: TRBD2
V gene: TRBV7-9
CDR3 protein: CASSGGTSSYEQYF

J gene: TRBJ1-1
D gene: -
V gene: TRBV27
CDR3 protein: CATGLGAQDTEAFF

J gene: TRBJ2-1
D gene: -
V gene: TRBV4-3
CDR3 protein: CASSPSWEARYNEQFF

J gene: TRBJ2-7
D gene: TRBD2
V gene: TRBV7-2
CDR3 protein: CASSLVAGVGEQYF

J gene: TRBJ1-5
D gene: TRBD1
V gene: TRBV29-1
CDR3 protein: CSVKGQGVGQPQHF

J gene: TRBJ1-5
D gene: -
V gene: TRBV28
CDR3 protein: CASRRQFGNQPQHF

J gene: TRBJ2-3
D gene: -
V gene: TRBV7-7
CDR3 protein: CASSLGAHTDTQYF

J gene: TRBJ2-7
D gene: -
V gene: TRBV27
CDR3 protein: CASSSTVSYEQYF

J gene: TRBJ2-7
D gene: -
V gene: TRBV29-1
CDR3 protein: CSARDLYEQYF

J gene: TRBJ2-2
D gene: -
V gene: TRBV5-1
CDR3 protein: CASSLRNTGELFF

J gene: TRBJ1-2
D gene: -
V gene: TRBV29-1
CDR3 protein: CSVEDQALYGYTF

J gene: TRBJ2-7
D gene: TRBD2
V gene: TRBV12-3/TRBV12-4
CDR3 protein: CASSLGIAGGREQYF

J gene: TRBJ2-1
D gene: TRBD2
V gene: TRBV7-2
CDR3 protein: CASSPPGLAVYNEQFF

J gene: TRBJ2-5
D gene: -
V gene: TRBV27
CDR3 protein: CASSILAWETQYF

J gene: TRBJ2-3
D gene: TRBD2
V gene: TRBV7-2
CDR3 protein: CASSTGRGGWDTQYF

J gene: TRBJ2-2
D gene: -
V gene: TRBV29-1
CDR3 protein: CSVGLGRWNTGELFF

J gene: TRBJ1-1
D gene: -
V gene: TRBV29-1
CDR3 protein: CSGAEGGDTEAFF

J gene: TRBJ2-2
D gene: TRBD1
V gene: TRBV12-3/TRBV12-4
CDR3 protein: CASTLQGHGELFF

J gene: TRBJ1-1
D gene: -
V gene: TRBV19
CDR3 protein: CASSPREGLNTEAFF

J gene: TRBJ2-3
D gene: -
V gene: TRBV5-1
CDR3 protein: CASSGSRRGTDTQYF

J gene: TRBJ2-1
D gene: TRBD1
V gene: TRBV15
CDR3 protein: CATSRGDSYNEQFF

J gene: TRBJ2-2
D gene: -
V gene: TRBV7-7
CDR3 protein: CASSEASTGELFF

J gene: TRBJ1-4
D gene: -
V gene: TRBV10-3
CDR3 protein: CAIRKGLNEKLFF

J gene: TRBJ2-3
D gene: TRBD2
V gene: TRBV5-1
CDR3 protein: CASRNGRGLAGGMRTDTQYF

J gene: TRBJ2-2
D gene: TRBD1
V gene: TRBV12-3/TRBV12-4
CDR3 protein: CASSWDRAIGELFF

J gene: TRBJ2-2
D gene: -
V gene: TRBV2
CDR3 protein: CASSAEVTGELFF

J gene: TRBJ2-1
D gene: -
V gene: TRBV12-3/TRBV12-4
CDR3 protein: CASSLAPHEQFF

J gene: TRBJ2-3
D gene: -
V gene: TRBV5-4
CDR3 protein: CASSTLSSTDTQYF

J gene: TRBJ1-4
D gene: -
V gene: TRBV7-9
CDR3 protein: CASSISATNEKLFF

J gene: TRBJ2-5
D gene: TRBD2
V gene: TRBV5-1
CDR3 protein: CASSLMPGGRETQYF

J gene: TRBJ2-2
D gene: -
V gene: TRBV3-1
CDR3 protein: CASSQDYSNTGELFF

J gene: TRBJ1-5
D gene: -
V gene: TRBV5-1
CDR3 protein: CASSFEGNQPQHF

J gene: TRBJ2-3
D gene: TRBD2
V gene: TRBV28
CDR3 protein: CASSPSGATDTQYF

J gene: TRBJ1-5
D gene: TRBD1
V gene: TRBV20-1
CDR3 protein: CSASQGANQPQHF

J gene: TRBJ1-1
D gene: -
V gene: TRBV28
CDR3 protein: CASLKGVWNTEAFF

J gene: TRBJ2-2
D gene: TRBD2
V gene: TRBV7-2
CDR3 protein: CASSPHRAGGPNPIGELFF

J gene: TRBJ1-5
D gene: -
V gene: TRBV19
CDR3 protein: CASSGSDLRWHQPQHF

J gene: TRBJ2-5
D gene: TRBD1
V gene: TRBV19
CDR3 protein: CASSHRGPETQYF

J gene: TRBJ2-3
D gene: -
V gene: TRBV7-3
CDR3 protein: CASSFLLGTQYF